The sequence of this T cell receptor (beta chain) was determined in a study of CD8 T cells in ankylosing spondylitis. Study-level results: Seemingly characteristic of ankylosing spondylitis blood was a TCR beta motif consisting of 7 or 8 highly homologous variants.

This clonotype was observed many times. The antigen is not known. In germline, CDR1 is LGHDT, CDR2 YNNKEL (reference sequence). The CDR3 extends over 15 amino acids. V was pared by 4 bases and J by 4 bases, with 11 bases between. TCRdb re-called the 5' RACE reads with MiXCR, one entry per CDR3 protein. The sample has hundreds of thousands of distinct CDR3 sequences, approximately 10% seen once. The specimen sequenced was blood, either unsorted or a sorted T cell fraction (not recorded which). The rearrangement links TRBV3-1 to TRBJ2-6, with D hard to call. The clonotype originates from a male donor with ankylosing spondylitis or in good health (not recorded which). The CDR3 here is CASSLHNSGANVLTF. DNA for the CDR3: TGTGCCAGCAGCCTTCACAACTCCGGGGCCAACGTCCTGACTTTC.